These 11 T cell receptor beta chains were sequenced from one sample in a study of tumor-infiltrating lymphocytes in localized non-small cell lung cancer. Here immunoSEQ multiplex PCR was the method, and the copy in TCRdb shows in-frame clones only, minus some. The sample has about 17,000 clones, about 84% seen once; the top ten hold about a tenth. Sequencing used uninvolved lung tissue not adjacent to the tumor. The receptors stem from a human donor with non-small cell lung cancer.

The V call is TRBV4-2, the J call TRBJ2-1; 8 nucleotides line up with TRBD2. CDR1 is LGHNA, CDR2 YNFKEQ, per germline. This CDR3 comprises 15 residues. The J segment lost 6 bases and the V segment lost 6 bases, leaving 10 bases of the junction unmatched. The CDR3 loop is CASSLPGTRGNEQFF. As DNA, the CDR3 is TGTGCCAGCAGTTTACCCGGGACTAGGGGCAATGAGCAGTTCTTC.

The gene calls are TRBV6-6 and TRBJ1-5, with a tentative D call TRBD1 (6 bases). Germline CDR1 MNHNY, CDR2 SVGAGI (reference sequence). The V end lost 6 bases, the J end lost 6 bases, and 18 bases lay between the germline ends. The CDR3 consists of 15 residues. Here the CDR3 DNA reads TGTGCCAGCAGGGACCGACAGGCCTCGGGTCAGCCCCAGCATTTT. Its protein is CASRDRQASGQPQHF.

This clone was counted a few times. This chain uses TRBV4-1 with TRBJ2-4; 11 nucleotides align to TRBD2. CDR1 and CDR2 (germline): MGHRA, YSYEKL. The CDR3 runs to 20 residues. J lost 3 bases, V lost 1 base, and 14 bases had no gene match. The CDR3 DNA reads as TGCGCCAGCAGCCAAGGGGCTAGCGGGAGGCTTCAACACAACAAAAACATTCAGTACTTC. Its translation is CASSQGASGRLQHNKNIQYF.

This sequence joins TRBV6-4 and TRBJ2-7; 7 bases fit TRBD1. The CDR3 runs to 14 residues. V trimming: 6 bases; J trimming: 0 bases; junction bases outside the gene matches: 5. Germline V CDR1 and CDR2: MRHNA, SNTAGT. CDR3 nucleotide sequence: TGTGCCAGCAGGTGGGACAGAAACTCCTACGAGCAGTACTTC. Protein sequence: CASRWDRNSYEQYF.

The chain carries TRBV2 and TRBJ2-7; tentative D call: TRBD1 (5 bases). Germline CDR1 is SNHLY and CDR2 is FYNNEI. With 3 bases removed from V and 3 bases from J, the gap between germline ends came to 9 bases. The CDR3 length is 13 residues. The CDR3 DNA reads TGTGCCAGCAGTGAGAACAGGAACTACGAGCAGTACTTC. As protein: CASSENRNYEQYF.

The genes are TRBV5-1 and TRBJ2-2; no reliable D call. This CDR3 is 12 amino acids long. The V and J ends lost 4 bases and 7 bases respectively, with 8 bases between them. Germline V gives CDR1 SGHRS, CDR2 YFSETQ. Here the CDR3 reads CASSALNGELFF. In DNA, the CDR3 is TGCGCCAGCAGCGCGCTAAACGGGGAGCTGTTTTTT. The whole variable domain, remainder taken from reference TRBV5-1 and TRBJ2-2, is KAGVTQTPRYLIKTRGQQVTLSCSPISGHRSVSWYQQTPGQGLQFLFEYFSETQRNKGNFPGRFSGRQFSNSRSEMNVSTLELGDSALYLCASSALNGELFFGEGSRLTVL.

V is TRBV7-2 and J is TRBJ2-3; TRBD1 matches 7 bases. CDR3 length: 15 amino acids. Germline loops: CDR1 SGHTA, CDR2 FQGNSA. Trimming at V came to 5 bases and at J to 2 bases, leaving 7 bases not matched to a gene. The CDR3 here is CASSTRQGLTDTQYF. CDR3 coding DNA: TGTGCCAGCAGCACACGACAGGGCCTCACAGATACGCAGTATTTT.

The chain recombines TRBV5-1 with TRBJ1-1; TRBD1 matches 8 bases. The germline V gene encodes CDR1 SGHRS and CDR2 YFSETQ. The junction had 8 bases not matched to a gene; V was cut back by 2 bases and J by 2 bases. CDR3 length: 16 amino acids. The CDR3 bases are TGCGCCAGCAGCTTACAGGGGGACGCTTTAAACACTGAAGCTTTCTTT. This codes for CASSLQGDALNTEAFF. Combining the CDR3 with reference TRBV5-1 and TRBJ1-1 gives the whole variable domain KAGVTQTPRYLIKTRGQQVTLSCSPISGHRSVSWYQQTPGQGLQFLFEYFSETQRNKGNFPGRFSGRQFSNSRSEMNVSTLELGDSALYLCASSLQGDALNTEAFFGQGTRLTVV.

The chain uses TRBV19 and TRBJ2-3; TRBD2 matches 15 bases. The CDR3 covers 17 residues. Germline CDR1 reads LNHDA; CDR2 reads SQIVND (reference sequence). The J segment lost 5 bases and the V segment lost 0 bases, leaving 3 bases of the junction unmatched. The CDR3 sequence: CASSIDPGLAGGDTQYF. The CDR3 coding sequence is TGTGCCAGTAGTATAGATCCGGGACTAGCGGGAGGAGATACGCAGTATTTT.

The genes are TRBV11-1 and TRBJ1-1; 7 bases are shared with TRBD1. The trim removed 8 bases at V and 0 bases at J, leaving 9 bases unmatched. The CDR3 extends over 15 amino acids. Germline loops: CDR1 SGHAT, CDR2 FQDESV (reference sequence). In nucleotides, the CDR3 is TGTGCCAGCGGTTTGATGACAGGGTTGAACACTGAAGCTTTCTTT. As protein: CASGLMTGLNTEAFF.

The chain has TRBV28 and TRBJ2-7; TRBD1 matches at 8 bases. CDR1 MDHEN and CDR2 SYDVKM come from the germline V gene. The CDR3 is 13 amino acids. V dropped 6 bases and J dropped 3; count of bases not matched to a gene: 4. Here the CDR3 reads CASSTGGNYEQYF. The CDR3 DNA reads TGTGCCAGCAGCACAGGGGGTAACTACGAGCAGTACTTC.